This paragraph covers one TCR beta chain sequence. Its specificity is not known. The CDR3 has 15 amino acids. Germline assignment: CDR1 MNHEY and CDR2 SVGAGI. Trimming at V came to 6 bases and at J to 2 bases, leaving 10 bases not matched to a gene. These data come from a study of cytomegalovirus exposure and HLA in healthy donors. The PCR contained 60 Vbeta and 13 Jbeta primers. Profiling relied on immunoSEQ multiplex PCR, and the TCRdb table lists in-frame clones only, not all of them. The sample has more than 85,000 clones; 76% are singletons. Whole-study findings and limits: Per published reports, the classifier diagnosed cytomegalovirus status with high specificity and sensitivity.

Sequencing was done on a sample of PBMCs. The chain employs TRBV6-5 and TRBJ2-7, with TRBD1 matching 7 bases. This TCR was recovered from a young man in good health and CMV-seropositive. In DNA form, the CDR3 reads TGTGCCAGCAGCCCGAATGGGCAGGGGGCCTACGAGCAGTACTTC. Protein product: CASSPNGQGAYEQYF.